This T cell receptor (beta chain) comes out of a study of CD8 T cells in ankylosing spondylitis. This clonotype has only a few counts. No antigen is known for it. Researchers built TCR beta libraries using quantitative 5'-RACE with molecular barcodes. TCRdb fed the 5' RACE reads into MiXCR, producing one record per CDR3 protein. Among roughly 260,000 distinct CDR3 sequences listed, roughly 20% were seen once. Study-level findings and limits: Clones tied to disease were said to be significantly enriched in matched ankylosing spondylitis synovial fluid. Ankylosing spondylitis blood seemed to carry a telltale TCR beta motif made of several highly homologous variants. Reports of some motif variants in reactive arthritis synovial fluid and blood predate this one.

CDR1 and CDR2 (germline): SGHRS, YFSETQ. CDR3 size: 13 residues. Trimming pared 7 bases from V and 3 bases from J, leaving 11 bases between. Sequences were obtained from blood, either unsorted or a sorted T cell fraction (not recorded which). V usage is TRBV5-1 and J usage is TRBJ2-1; D remains unclear. This TCR derives from a male donor with ankylosing spondylitis or in good health (not recorded which). CDR3 nucleotides: TGCGCCAGCCGCTCGGCTCGCTACAATGAGCAGTTCTTC. Amino acids: CASRSARYNEQFF.